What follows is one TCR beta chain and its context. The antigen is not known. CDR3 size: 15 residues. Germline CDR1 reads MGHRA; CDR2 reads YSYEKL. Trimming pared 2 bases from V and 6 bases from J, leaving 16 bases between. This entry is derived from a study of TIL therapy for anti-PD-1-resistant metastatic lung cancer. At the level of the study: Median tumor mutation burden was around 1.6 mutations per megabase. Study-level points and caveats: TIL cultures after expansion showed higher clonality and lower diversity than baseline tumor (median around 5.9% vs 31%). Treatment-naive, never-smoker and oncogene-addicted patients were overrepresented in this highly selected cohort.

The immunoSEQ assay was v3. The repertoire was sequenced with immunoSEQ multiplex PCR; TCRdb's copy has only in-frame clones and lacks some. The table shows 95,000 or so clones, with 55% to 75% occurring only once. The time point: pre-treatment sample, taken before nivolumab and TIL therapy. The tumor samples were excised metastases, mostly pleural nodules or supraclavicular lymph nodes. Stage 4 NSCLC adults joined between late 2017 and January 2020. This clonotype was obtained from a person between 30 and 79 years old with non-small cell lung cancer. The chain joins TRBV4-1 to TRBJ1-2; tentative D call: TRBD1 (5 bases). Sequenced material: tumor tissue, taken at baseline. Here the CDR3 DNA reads TGCGCCAGCAGCCAACCCAAAGGGGTCGACCATGGCTACACCTTC. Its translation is CASSQPKGVDHGYTF.